The 27 T cell receptor beta chains in this list originate from one sample, sequenced in a study of blood T cell repertoires in COVID-19. Method: immunoSEQ multiplex PCR; TCRdb's copy keeps in-frame clones and lacks some. The sample consists of roughly 120,000 clones, approximately 88% of them appearing once. Specimen: peripheral blood. These TCRs come from a woman between 65 and 79 years old with acute or convalescent COVID-19.

This clone was seen a few times. The chain is built from TRBV18 and TRBJ2-2; D might be TRBD2 (5 bases). The V gene lost 2 bases and the J gene lost 7 bases, with 14 bases spanning the gap. The CDR3 loop spans 15 amino acids. Germline lookup yields CDR1 KGHSH and CDR2 LQKENI. CDR3 nucleotide sequence: TGTGCCAGCTCACCAGAGAGGGCCTTTGTCGGGGAGCTGTTTTTT. Protein product: CASSPERAFVGELFF.

Details on this clone: Other nucleotide sequences from this sample produce the same CDR3. This chain uses TRBV5-1 with TRBJ1-1; the match to TRBD1 covers 7 bases. Per germline, CDR1 SGHRS and CDR2 YFSETQ. The trim removed 4 bases at V and 1 base at J, leaving 4 bases unmatched. This CDR3 has 14 amino acids. The CDR3 sequence: CASSEGTANTEAFF. For the CDR3, the DNA is TGCGCCAGCAGCGAGGGGACAGCGAACACTGAAGCTTTCTTT.

This chain connects TRBV19 to TRBJ1-5; D is unclear. In germline, CDR1 is LNHDA, CDR2 SQIVND (reference sequence). V was trimmed by 6 bases and J by 9 bases, leaving 24 bases between them. CDR3 length: 16 amino acids. This CDR3 is CASSPPGAGGLRPQHF. The CDR3 DNA reads as TGTGCCAGTAGCCCCCCAGGCGCGGGCGGACTACGGCCCCAGCATTTT.

This clone was observed a single time. The gene calls are TRBV15 and TRBJ1-2, with 9 bases identical to TRBD1. V shed 3 bases, J shed 8 bases, and the junction held 7 bases outside the gene matches. CDR3 length: 14 amino acids. Looked up from germline, CDR1 is LNHNV and CDR2 is YYDKDF (reference sequence). CDR3 coding DNA: TGTGCCACCAGCAGTTACACAGGGGGCTGGGGCTACACCTTC. Amino acids: CATSSYTGGWGYTF.

This rearrangement joins TRBV18 to TRBJ2-1; tentative D call: TRBD2 (6 bases). The germline V gene encodes CDR1 KGHSH and CDR2 LQKENI. The CDR3 runs to 16 residues. Trimming took 6 bases from V and 6 from J, leaving 21 bases between them. The CDR3 sequence: CASSPPGQMTSNEQFF. In DNA form, the CDR3 reads TGTGCCAGCTCTCCCCCTGGGCAGATGACTAGCAATGAGCAGTTCTTC.

The chain couples TRBV7-9 to TRBJ2-5, with D possibly matching TRBD1 (6 bases). This CDR3 is 16 amino acids long. The germline gives CDR1 SEHNR, CDR2 FQNEAQ (reference sequence). Trimming pared 4 bases from V and 3 bases from J, leaving 18 bases between. DNA of the CDR3: TGTGCCAGCAGCTCCTTACAGGGTGCTTTGAAAGAGACCCAGTACTTC. The encoded protein is CASSSLQGALKETQYF.

In DNA form, the CDR3 reads TGCGCCAGCAGCTTGCAGACTAGCGGGAGAGTATACAATGAGCAGTTCTTC. Protein sequence: CASSLQTSGRVYNEQFF. V and J are TRBV5-1 and TRBJ2-1, with 12 bases fitting TRBD2. V gave up 1 base and J gave up 4 bases; unmatched junction bases: 6. This CDR3 is built from 17 residues. The germline gives CDR1 SGHRS, CDR2 YFSETQ.

This clone was detected only once. The rearrangement joins TRBV18 to TRBJ1-1, with a weak D call TRBD1 (5 bases). V was pared by 6 bases and J by 3 bases, with 17 bases between. The germline V gene encodes CDR1 KGHSH and CDR2 LQKENI. This CDR3 region has 15 residues. DNA for the CDR3: TGTGCCAGCTCCAACCGGCAGGGAACGGACACTGAAGCTTTCTTT. Its translation: CASSNRQGTDTEAFF.

The rearrangement uses TRBV9 and TRBJ1-2; tentatively, D is TRBD1 (5 bases). Trimming took 4 bases from V and 5 from J, leaving 18 bases between them. The CDR3 contains 15 residues. Per germline, CDR1 SGDLS and CDR2 YYNGEE. The CDR3 loop is CASSPKVDGTYGYTF. The CDR3 coding sequence is TGTGCCAGCAGCCCGAAGGTCGACGGGACTTATGGCTACACCTTC. The full variable domain, rest sourced from reference TRBV9 and TRBJ1-2, is DSGVTQTPKHLITATGQRVTLRCSPRSGDLSVYWYQQSLDQGLQFLIQYYNGEERAKGNILERFSAQQFPDLHSELNLSSLELGDSALYFCASSPKVDGTYGYTFGSGTRLTVV.

V gene TRBV12-5 combines with J gene TRBJ1-2; 11 bases fit TRBD1. Germline V lookup: CDR1 LGHNT, CDR2 FRNRAP. The CDR3 has 15 residues. J gave up 6 bases and V 4 bases, and 7 bases lay outside the gene matches. The chain's CDR3 is CASGSLGTGGNGYTF. Here the CDR3 DNA reads TGTGCTAGTGGTTCCCTCGGGACAGGGGGGAATGGCTACACCTTC.

The chain couples TRBV9 to TRBJ2-1; 11 positions match TRBD2. CDR1 is SGDLS, CDR2 YYNGEE, per germline. The CDR3 loop spans 16 amino acids. V shed 3 bases, J shed 0 bases, and the junction held 2 bases outside the gene matches. The CDR3 coding sequence is TGTGCCAGCAGCGCCGGGACTAGCGGCTCCTACAATGAGCAGTTCTTC. Protein sequence: CASSAGTSGSYNEQFF.

J is TRBJ2-2 and V is TRBV29-1; perhaps TRBD1 as D (6 bases). The CDR3 spans 15 residues. V lost 1 base and J lost 6, with 15 bases in between. CDR1 and CDR2 (germline): SQVTM, ANQGSEA. This chain's CDR3 is CSVEGGGHPAGELFF. The CDR3 nucleotides are TGCAGCGTTGAAGGTGGGGGACACCCGGCCGGGGAGCTGTTTTTT.

This chain uses TRBV2 with TRBJ2-3; a possible D gene is TRBD2 (5 bases). The CDR3 extends over 15 amino acids. Trimming shortened V by 7 bases and J by 0 bases, and 14 bases separated the two germline ends. The germline CDR1 and CDR2 sequences are SNHLY and FYNNEI. The CDR3 DNA reads as TGTGCCAGCAAGGGTTGGAGGACTAGCACAGATACGCAGTATTTT. Its translation: CASKGWRTSTDTQYF.

J is TRBJ1-2 and V is TRBV5-4; D remains unclear. From germline, CDR1 is SGHNT and CDR2 YYREEE (reference sequence). The V end was cut by 0 bases, the J end by 5 bases, with 5 bases between. This CDR3 comprises 12 residues. The CDR3 DNA reads TGTGCCAGCAGCTTGGACGGGTATGGCTACACCTTC. Its protein product is CASSLDGYGYTF.

This chain uses TRBV11-1 with TRBJ2-3, with TRBD1 identical over 9 bases. The CDR3 extends over 15 amino acids. V lost 3 bases to trimming and J lost 5 bases; unmatched junction nucleotides: 6. CDR1 is SGHAT, CDR2 FQDESV, per germline (reference sequence). CDR3: CASSFRQGVGDTQYF. In DNA, the CDR3 is TGTGCCAGCAGCTTCCGACAGGGGGTAGGAGATACGCAGTATTTT.

V and J are TRBV6-2 or TRBV6-3 and TRBJ1-1, with D possibly matching TRBD1 (6 bases). The CDR3 is made up of 15 amino acids. Germline V gives CDR1 MNHEY, CDR2 SVGEGT. V gave up 4 bases and J gave up 1 base, with 13 bases separating them. The CDR3 is CASSSTGLRNTEAFF. In nucleotides, the CDR3 is TGTGCCAGCAGTTCAACAGGGTTGAGGAACACTGAAGCTTTCTTT.

The gene calls are TRBV5-1 and TRBJ2-1, with 8 bases matching TRBD2. Germline CDR1 reads SGHRS; CDR2 reads YFSETQ. The V gene end was trimmed by 4 bases and the J gene end by 2 bases; junction bases not matched to a gene: 11. This CDR3 contains 17 residues. The CDR3 sequence is CASSRIVLAETYNEQFF. The CDR3 DNA is TGCGCCAGCAGCCGGATTGTACTAGCGGAGACCTACAATGAGCAGTTCTTC.

A remark on this clone: The junction does not match germline at one end; this may be a read error. The chain is built from TRBV5-6 and TRBJ2-2; 8 bases are a match to TRBD2. Germline lookup yields CDR1 SGHDT and CDR2 YYEEEE. The CDR3 covers 17 residues. CDR3 DNA sequence: TGTGCCCGCAGCTTGGCCGGGGGGGCAGAAGGGGCCGGGGAGCTGTTTTTT. It yields the protein CARSLAGGAEGAGELFF.

The chain uses TRBV28 and TRBJ2-7, with 8 bases fitting TRBD1. J gave up 7 bases and V 7 bases, and 6 bases lay outside the gene matches. Germline V gene data show CDR1 as MDHEN and CDR2 as SYDVKM. CDR3 length: 12 amino acids. This CDR3 reads CASTQGAREQYF. In nucleotides, the CDR3 is TGTGCCAGCACCCAGGGGGCGCGGGAGCAGTACTTC.

This sequence joins TRBV5-8 and TRBJ2-2, with TRBD1 matching over 7 bases. This CDR3 is built from 15 residues. V was clipped by 10 bases and J by 1 base; unmatched bases: 10. CDR1 and CDR2 (germline): SGHTS, YDEGEE. Here the CDR3 reads CAGSPRTGNTGELFF. The CDR3 region has the DNA TGTGCCGGCTCTCCAAGGACAGGGAACACCGGGGAGCTGTTTTTT.

Concerning this clone itself: This specimen includes other DNA sequences encoding the same CDR3. This sequence joins TRBV18 and TRBJ2-5; TRBD1 aligns across 10 bases. With V trimmed by 3 bases and J by 5 bases, 3 bases remained unmatched. Germline V lookup: CDR1 KGHSH, CDR2 LQKENI. The CDR3 sequence is 14 residues long. The CDR3 bases are TGTGCCAGCTCACCGGGACAGGGGTCCGAGACCCAGTACTTC. Translation gives CASSPGQGSETQYF.

V is TRBV5-6 and J is TRBJ1-5; D unclear. V was trimmed by 0 bases and J by 8 bases, leaving 9 bases between them. In germline, CDR1 is SGHDT, CDR2 YYEEEE. CDR3 length: 13 amino acids. CDR3: CASSLADSKPQHF. The CDR3, as DNA: TGTGCCAGCAGCTTGGCTGACTCGAAGCCCCAGCATTTT.

The DNA of the CDR3 is TGCGCCAGCAGCTCATTTTGGACTAGCGGAATCACCGGGGAGCTGTTTTTT. Its protein is CASSSFWTSGITGELFF. V usage is TRBV5-1 and J usage is TRBJ2-2; 10 nucleotides align to TRBD2. Germline V gene sequence: CDR1 SGHRS, CDR2 YFSETQ. The CDR3 is 17 amino acids. V was clipped by 3 bases and J by 4 bases; unmatched bases: 9.

The rearrangement joins TRBV18 to TRBJ1-2; 8 bases are shared with TRBD1. V shed 1 base and J 2 bases; nucleotides not matched to a gene: 12. Germline loops: CDR1 KGHSH, CDR2 LQKENI. CDR3 length: 18 residues. CDR3 bases: TGTGCCAGCTCACCACGAGGGCACGGACAGGGTGACAACTATGGCTACACCTTC. The encoded protein is CASSPRGHGQGDNYGYTF. Full variable domain (remainder filled in from reference TRBV18 and TRBJ1-2): NAGVMQNPRHLVRRRGQEARLRCSPMKGHSHVYWYRQLPEEGLKFMVYLQKENIIDESGMPKERFSAEFPKEGPSILRIQQVVRGDSAAYFCASSPRGHGQGDNYGYTFGSGTRLTVV.

This clone was detected a few times. This chain links TRBV5-6 with TRBJ2-1, with TRBD2 matching 8 bases. The CDR3 has 15 residues. Germline lookup yields CDR1 SGHDT and CDR2 YYEEEE. V was clipped by 5 bases and J by 4 bases; unmatched bases: 8. Written as DNA, the CDR3 is TGTGCCAGCAGTTTGACTAGCGAAAGATACAATGAGCAGTTCTTC. It specifies CASSLTSERYNEQFF. Combining the CDR3 with reference TRBV5-6 and TRBJ2-1 gives the whole variable domain DAGVTQSPTHLIKTRGQQVTLRCSPKSGHDTVSWYQQALGQGPQFIFQYYEEEERQRGNFPDRFSGHQFPNYSSELNVNALLLGDSALYLCASSLTSERYNEQFFGPGTRLTVL.

This CDR3 is CAWSTRDRENSPLHF. DNA for the CDR3: TGTGCCTGGAGTACAAGGGACAGGGAGAATTCACCCCTCCACTTT. The rearrangement joins TRBV30 to TRBJ1-6; 9 nucleotides agree with TRBD1. The J segment lost 7 bases and the V segment lost 2 bases, leaving 6 bases of the junction unmatched. CDR1 and CDR2 from the germline V gene are GTSNPN and SVGIG (reference sequence). The CDR3 totals 15 residues.

V and J are TRBV29-1 and TRBJ2-1, with D tentatively TRBD2 (6 bases). V was shortened by 3 bases and J by 7 bases, with 10 bases between the two germline ends. There are 12 residues in the CDR3. CDR1 is SQVTM, CDR2 ANQGSEA, per germline. The CDR3: CSVEGGRNEQFF. The CDR3 coding sequence is TGCAGCGTTGAGGGGGGAAGGAATGAGCAGTTCTTC.